These 24 T cell receptor beta chains originate from one sample sequenced in a study of radiotherapy plus CTLA-4 blockade in lung cancer. Produced via immunoSEQ multiplex PCR; TCRdb's table is partial and in-frame only. The data show approximately 73,000 clones, roughly 84% seen once. Material: peripheral blood, obtained from a patient treated with radiotherapy plus ipilimumab. These TCRs come from a human donor with non-small cell lung cancer that progressed on radiotherapy plus ipilimumab.

The gene calls are TRBV2 and TRBJ2-4; the match to TRBD1 covers 7 bases. The J segment lost 5 bases and the V segment lost 8 bases, leaving 9 bases of the junction unmatched. The CDR3 runs to 14 residues. The germline V gene has CDR1 SNHLY and CDR2 FYNNEI. Here the CDR3 DNA reads TGTGCCAGCGGACGCTCCGGGACAGAAAACATTCAGTACTTC. Its translation: CASGRSGTENIQYF.

The chain recombines TRBV7-8 with TRBJ1-1; D is unresolved. The CDR3 length is 15 residues. CDR1 and CDR2 (germline): SGHVS, FQNEAQ. V was pared by 1 base and J by 1 base, with 10 bases between. CDR3 region: CASSLGLDPNTEAFF. DNA of the CDR3: TGTGCCAGCAGCTTAGGTCTTGACCCGAACACTGAAGCTTTCTTT. Looking up the rest from reference TRBV7-8 and TRBJ1-1 gives the full variable domain: GAGVSQSPRYKVAKRGQDVALRCDPISGHVSLFWYQQALGQGPEFLTYFQNEAQLDKSGLPSDRFFAERPEGSVSTLKIQRTQQEDSAVYLCASSLGLDPNTEAFFGQGTRLTVV.

This chain uses TRBV19 with TRBJ2-7; 13 bases are a match to TRBD2. This CDR3 is 15 amino acids long. V lost 4 bases, J lost 1 base, and 1 base stayed unmatched. Germline CDR1 reads LNHDA; CDR2 reads SQIVND (reference sequence). In DNA, the CDR3 is TGTGCCAGTAGTACGACTAGCGGGAGGTCCTACGAGCAGTACTTC. It is translated as CASSTTSGRSYEQYF.

The J gene is TRBJ2-1, the V gene TRBV18; D might be TRBD2 (5 bases). Germline loops: CDR1 KGHSH, CDR2 LQKENI. The germline V and J ends were trimmed by 4 bases and 0 bases, with 10 bases remaining between them. This CDR3 has 15 residues. CDR3 sequence (DNA): TGTGCCAGCTCACTAACTAGGAGCTCCTACAATGAGCAGTTCTTC. Its protein product is CASSLTRSSYNEQFF.

The CDR3 reads CASTLLQGTGELFF. As DNA, the CDR3 is TGTGCCAGCACCCTCCTGCAGGGCACCGGGGAGCTGTTTTTT. The gene calls are TRBV6-5 and TRBJ2-2, with D possibly TRBD1 on 5 matching bases. V lost 7 bases to trimming and J lost 4 bases, with 13 bases between them. This CDR3 contains 14 residues. CDR1 is MNHEY, CDR2 SVGAGI, per germline.

Sample share makes this clone large. This chain connects TRBV6-4 to TRBJ1-1; D gene uncertain. Germline V gene data show CDR1 as MRHNA and CDR2 as SNTAGT. V was pared by 2 bases and J by 4 bases, with 8 bases between. The CDR3 has 13 residues. CDR3 DNA: TGTGCCAGCAGTGACACCTCAGCCACTGAAGCTTTCTTT. This codes for CASSDTSATEAFF.

The V gene is TRBV9, the J gene TRBJ2-2, with 8 bases identical to TRBD1. J gave up 2 bases and V 4 bases, and 7 bases lay outside the gene matches. The germline V gene encodes CDR1 SGDLS and CDR2 YYNGEE. This CDR3 contains 16 residues. The CDR3 bases are TGTGCCAGCAGCATCGGGACAGGCGTCAACACCGGGGAGCTGTTTTTT. The encoded protein is CASSIGTGVNTGELFF.

The genes are TRBV2 and TRBJ2-3; 11 bases fit TRBD2. Germline-derived CDR1 and CDR2 are SNHLY and FYNNEI. V lost 11 bases to trimming and J lost 4 bases; unmatched junction nucleotides: 8. The CDR3 has 14 residues. This chain's CDR3 is CAVRTSGLADTQYF. The CDR3 DNA reads TGTGCCGTTAGGACTAGCGGGTTGGCAGATACGCAGTATTTT.

The count of this clone is one. The genes are TRBV27 and TRBJ2-7; tentative D call: TRBD1 (5 bases). Per germline, CDR1 MNHEY and CDR2 SMNVEV (reference sequence). Trimming shortened V by 6 bases and J by 0 bases, and 12 bases separated the two germline ends. The CDR3 covers 14 residues. The CDR3 protein is CASSPQGFSYEQYF. The CDR3 DNA sequence: TGTGCCAGCAGCCCCCAGGGTTTCTCCTACGAGCAGTACTTC.

This sequence joins TRBV6-1 and TRBJ2-1, with D uncertain. Germline V gives CDR1 MNHNS, CDR2 SASEGT. This CDR3 has 11 amino acids. Trimming pared 6 bases from V and 5 bases from J, leaving 5 bases between. Here the CDR3 DNA reads TGTGCCAGCAGACAGAACAATGAGCAGTTCTTC. It specifies CASRQNNEQFF.

The CDR3 sequence is CASTQGVAGDTQYF. CDR3 DNA: TGTGCCAGCACCCAGGGGGTAGCGGGGGATACGCAGTATTTT. The gene calls are TRBV6-6 and TRBJ2-3, with a weak D call TRBD2 (8 bases). Germline V gene data show CDR1 as MNHNY and CDR2 as SVGAGI (reference sequence). V lost 7 bases to trimming and J lost 6 bases, with 17 bases between them. The CDR3 is made up of 14 amino acids.

The chain couples TRBV5-4 to TRBJ2-5, with D perhaps given as TRBD1 or TRBD2 (6 bases each). The V gene lost 1 base and the J gene lost 5 bases, with 9 bases spanning the gap. Germline V gives CDR1 SGHNT, CDR2 YYREEE (reference sequence). This CDR3 is built from 13 residues. CDR3 nucleotides: TGTGCCAGCAGCTTGAAAGGGGGGGAGACCCAGTACTTC. It translates to CASSLKGGETQYF. Full variable domain (rest looked up from reference TRBV5-4 and TRBJ2-5): ETGVTQSPTHLIKTRGQQVTLRCSSQSGHNTVSWYQQALGQGPQFIFQYYREEENGRGNFPPRFSGLQFPNYSSELNVNALELDDSALYLCASSLKGGETQYFGPGTRLLVL.

CDR3 in DNA: TGTGCCAGCAGCTTGGCCGATGGAGAGACCCAGTACTTC. The encoded protein is CASSLADGETQYF. V gene TRBV5-4 combines with J gene TRBJ2-5; the D is unclear. The germline V and J ends were trimmed by 0 bases and 4 bases, with 7 bases remaining between them. CDR1 SGHNT and CDR2 YYREEE come from the germline V gene (reference sequence). This CDR3 is 13 amino acids long.

The chain employs TRBV27 and TRBJ2-1; the match to TRBD2 covers 9 bases. CDR3 size: 16 residues. Germline loops: CDR1 MNHEY, CDR2 SMNVEV (reference sequence). V gave up 4 bases and J gave up 8 bases; unmatched junction bases: 12. In DNA, the CDR3 is TGTGCCAGCAGTTCACAAAAGCGGGAGGACGGGGATGAGCAGTTCTTC. Amino acids: CASSSQKREDGDEQFF.

This clone came up a few times. The chain is built from TRBV28 and TRBJ2-5; D not resolved. Germline-derived CDR1 and CDR2 are MDHEN and SYDVKM. V lost 7 bases, J lost 5 bases, and 14 bases lay in between. The length of the CDR3 is 13 residues. CDR3 loop: CASNPVQGETQYF. As DNA, the CDR3 is TGTGCCAGCAATCCCGTTCAAGGGGAGACCCAGTACTTC. Together with reference TRBV28 and TRBJ2-5, the CDR3 gives the full variable domain: DVKVTQSSRYLVKRTGEKVFLECVQDMDHENMFWYRQDPGLGLRLIYFSYDVKMKEKGDIPEGYSVSREKKERFSLILESASTNQTSMYLCASNPVQGETQYFGPGTRLLVL.

The chain links TRBV7-9 to TRBJ1-5; a weak D match, TRBD1 (6 bases). Germline lookup yields CDR1 SEHNR and CDR2 FQNEAQ (reference sequence). The CDR3 is 14 residues long. Trimming removed 5 bases from V and 2 bases from J, with 10 bases in between. The CDR3 DNA follows: TGTGCCAGCAGCCAGGACAGCCGCAATCAGCCCCAGCATTTT. Amino acid sequence: CASSQDSRNQPQHF.

The chain links TRBV9 to TRBJ2-1, with D perhaps matching TRBD1 or TRBD2 (5 bases each). The CDR3 has 17 amino acids. Trimming shortened V by 0 bases and J by 0 bases, and 13 bases separated the two germline ends. Germline V CDR1 and CDR2: SGDLS, YYNGEE. The CDR3 coding sequence is TGTGCCAGCAGCGTAGCTTCGGGGCTTGGCTCCTACAATGAGCAGTTCTTC. Translated: CASSVASGLGSYNEQFF.

This clone was recorded once. The rearrangement joins TRBV4-1 to TRBJ1-2; no reliable D call. The germline gives CDR1 MGHRA, CDR2 YSYEKL. The length of the CDR3 is 15 residues. V was clipped by 0 bases and J by 8 bases, with 16 bases between them. The CDR3 loop reads CASSQDRLEGNGYTF. For the CDR3, the DNA is TGCGCCAGCAGCCAAGATAGGCTTGAGGGTAACGGCTACACCTTC.

The V and J genes are TRBV10-3 and TRBJ2-1, with D uncertain. Germline CDR1 and CDR2: ENHRY and SYGVKD. Trimming removed 2 bases at V and 6 bases at J, with 11 bases between. This CDR3 spans 14 amino acids. CDR3 DNA: TGTGCCATCAGTGAGGTCCTAGAGACCAATGAGCAGTTCTTC. Translating gives CAISEVLETNEQFF.

The chain combines TRBV5-4 with TRBJ2-2, with 9 bases fitting TRBD2. The CDR3 is 16 residues long. Germline V gene sequence: CDR1 SGHNT, CDR2 YYREEE (reference sequence). Trimming removed 4 bases from V and 2 bases from J; junction bases left unmatched: 6. The CDR3 protein is CASSPGLAPNTGELFF. DNA for the CDR3: TGTGCCAGCAGCCCAGGACTAGCGCCAAACACCGGGGAGCTGTTTTTT.

The chain combines TRBV6-5 with TRBJ2-5, with TRBD2 as a possible D gene (5 bases). CDR1 MNHEY and CDR2 SVGAGI come from the germline V gene. The CDR3 is 16 residues long. Trimming shortened V by 4 bases and J by 4 bases, and 19 bases separated the two germline ends. CDR3 region: CASSSSWSSFRETQYF. DNA for the CDR3: TGTGCCAGCAGTTCGTCTTGGTCTAGCTTCCGAGAGACCCAGTACTTC.

This chain joins TRBV2 and TRBJ2-7; 10 nucleotides match TRBD2. The length of the CDR3 is 16 residues. Germline loops: CDR1 SNHLY, CDR2 FYNNEI. V was pared by 1 base and J by 5 bases, with 8 bases of the junction left unmatched. In nucleotides, the CDR3 is TGTGCCAGCAGTGAAGGGGTACTAGCGGGACGGCACGAGCAGTACTTC. Translated: CASSEGVLAGRHEQYF.

The genes are TRBV2 and TRBJ2-7; 12 nucleotides agree with TRBD1. CDR3 length: 14 residues. Germline CDR1 and CDR2: SNHLY and FYNNEI. J lost 7 bases, V lost 10 bases, and 11 bases had no gene match. CDR3 residues: CATNPGQGAGEQYF. The CDR3 DNA is TGTGCCACCAATCCGGGACAGGGGGCGGGTGAGCAGTACTTC.

V is TRBV5-1 and J is TRBJ2-1, with D possibly matching TRBD2 (5 bases). Germline-derived CDR1 and CDR2 are SGHRS and YFSETQ. Trimming took off 6 bases at V and 2 bases at J, with 15 bases between the two ends. The CDR3 is made up of 15 amino acids. DNA for the CDR3: TGCGCCAGCACCCTGTCGAGCGGTACCTACAATGAGCAGTTCTTC. It specifies CASTLSSGTYNEQFF.